Here is one TCR beta chain with its context. Its antigen is still unknown. The CDR3 sequence is 14 residues long. The germline gives CDR1 DFQATT, CDR2 SNEGSKA (reference sequence). V was shortened by 0 bases and J by 7 bases, with 10 bases between the two germline ends. Through a sample-barcoded 5' primer and a J-beta primer mix, a second PCR was run for roughly 6 to 12 cycles. Tags on each cDNA molecule came from a template-switch adaptor with 12 random nucleotides. TCRdb fed the 5' RACE reads into MiXCR, producing one record per CDR3 protein. The table shows around 800,000 distinct CDR3 sequences, with under 45% occurring only once. The entry originates in a study of blood T cells in healthy people across ages. For the study at large: Capturing about one barcoded beta molecule per two T cells was achieved by template switching.

Findings and caveats of the study: Nothing was known about donor CMV status, and this possibly confounded expanded clonotype changes.

This chain connects TRBV20-1 to TRBJ1-6; no clear D. Sequenced input: blood. The TCR sequence derives from a man between 60 and 75 years old in good health. CDR3 residues: CSARDLRWNSPLHF. The CDR3, as DNA: TGCAGTGCTAGAGATCTGAGGTGGAATTCACCCCTCCACTTT.